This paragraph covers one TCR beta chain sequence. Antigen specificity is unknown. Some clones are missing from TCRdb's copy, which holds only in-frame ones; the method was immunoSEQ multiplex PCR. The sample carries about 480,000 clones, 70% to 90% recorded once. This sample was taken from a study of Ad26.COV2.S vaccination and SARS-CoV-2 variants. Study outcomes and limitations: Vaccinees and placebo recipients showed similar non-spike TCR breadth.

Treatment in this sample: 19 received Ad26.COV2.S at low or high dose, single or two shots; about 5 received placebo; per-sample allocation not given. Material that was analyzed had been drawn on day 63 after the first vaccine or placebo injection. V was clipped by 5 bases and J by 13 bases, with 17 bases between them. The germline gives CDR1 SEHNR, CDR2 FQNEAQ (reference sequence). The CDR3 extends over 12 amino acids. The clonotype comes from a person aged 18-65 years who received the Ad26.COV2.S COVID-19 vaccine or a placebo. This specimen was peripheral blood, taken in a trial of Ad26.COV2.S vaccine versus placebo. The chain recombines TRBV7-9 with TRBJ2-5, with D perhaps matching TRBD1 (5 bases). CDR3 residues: CASSRGAHPPYF. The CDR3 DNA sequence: TGTGCCAGCAGCCGTGGGGCTCACCCTCCGTACTTC. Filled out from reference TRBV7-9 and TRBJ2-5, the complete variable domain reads DTGVSQNPRHKITKRGQNVTFRCDPISEHNRLYWYRQTLGQGPEFLTYFQNEAQLEKSRLLSDRFSAERPKGSFSTLEIQRTEQGDSAMYLCASSRGAHPPYFGPGTRLLVL.